These 26 T cell receptor beta chains share one sample of origin, sequenced in a study of blood T cells in healthy people across ages. PCR was performed a second time for roughly 7 to 12 cycles using a sample-barcoded 5' primer and a J-beta primer mix. TCRdb independently ran MiXCR on the 5' RACE reads; one entry per CDR3 protein. Of some 900,000 distinct CDR3 sequences detected, 40% to 60% appear once; the ten largest clones hold 13%. Sequenced: blood. All receptors derive from a man in his thirties or forties in good health.

The rearrangement uses TRBV12-3 or TRBV12-4 and TRBJ2-3; the match to TRBD2 covers 9 bases. The CDR3 has 17 residues. Trimming removed 5 bases from V and 3 bases from J; junction bases left unmatched: 12. The CDR3 DNA reads TGTGCCAGCAGTCCTAGGTGGGGAGCGGGGGGAACAGATACGCAGTATTTT. The encoded protein is CASSPRWGAGGTDTQYF.

The CDR3 DNA follows: TGTGCCAGCAGCCAGACATCCGAAAAACTGTTTTTT. It translates to CASSQTSEKLFF. The chain carries TRBV14 and TRBJ1-4; the D is unclear. The CDR3 length is 12 residues. The V gene's germline CDR1 is SGHDN and CDR2 FVKESK. V lost 3 bases to trimming and J lost 8 bases, with 7 bases between them.

This clonotype was counted between two and nine times. The chain uses TRBV5-1 and TRBJ1-6; D ambiguous. The length of the CDR3 is 13 residues. In germline, CDR1 is SGHRS, CDR2 YFSETQ. The V end was cut by 0 bases, the J end by 5 bases, with 3 bases between. The CDR3 here is CASSLEDNSPLHF. CDR3 nucleotide sequence: TGCGCCAGCAGCTTGGAGGATAATTCACCCCTCCACTTT. Full variable domain (rest looked up from reference TRBV5-1 and TRBJ1-6): KAGVTQTPRYLIKTRGQQVTLSCSPISGHRSVSWYQQTPGQGLQFLFEYFSETQRNKGNFPGRFSGRQFSNSRSEMNVSTLELGDSALYLCASSLEDNSPLHFGNGTRLTVT.

As to this clonotype: An end of the junction differs from the germline gene, which may be a read error. The chain recombines TRBV29-1 with TRBJ2-7; 9 nucleotides line up with TRBD2. Germline CDR1 SQVTM, CDR2 ANQGSEA. The CDR3 is 18 residues long. The CDR3 coding sequence is TGTAGCGTTTCACTCCGTCACCAGCGGGGGGCCGCATCCTACGAGCAGTACTTC. This sequence encodes CSVSLRHQRGAASYEQYF.

The chain has TRBV9 and TRBJ2-3; D is perhaps TRBD1 or TRBD2 (5 bases each). The V end was cut by 0 bases, the J end by 3 bases, with 11 bases between. Germline CDR1 SGDLS, CDR2 YYNGEE. The CDR3 consists of 15 residues. The CDR3 here is CASSVDPGPTDTQYF. The CDR3 DNA reads as TGTGCCAGCAGCGTAGATCCGGGGCCGACAGATACGCAGTATTTT.

This clonotype appeared once. The chain couples TRBV7-3 to TRBJ1-1; D possibly corresponds to TRBD1 (6 bases). The V gene lost 1 base and the J gene lost 0 bases, with 15 bases spanning the gap. Germline CDR1 and CDR2: SGHTA and FQGTGA. The CDR3 covers 17 residues. CDR3 sequence reads: CASSLNGGRIMNTEAFF. In nucleotides, the CDR3 is TGTGCCAGCAGCTTAAATGGGGGCAGGATCATGAACACTGAAGCTTTCTTT.

This chain joins TRBV7-9 and TRBJ2-4; the match to TRBD1 covers 10 bases. V lost 6 bases, J lost 7 bases, and 6 bases stayed unmatched. CDR1 SEHNR and CDR2 FQNEAQ come from the germline V gene (reference sequence). The CDR3 length is 14 residues. The CDR3 sequence is CASRGGTGANIQYF. CDR3 coding DNA: TGTGCCAGCAGGGGAGGGACAGGGGCGAACATTCAGTACTTC.

This clonotype was seen more than once but under ten times. V gene TRBV7-2 combines with J gene TRBJ2-3, with D possibly being TRBD2 (6 bases). The V gene's germline CDR1 is SGHTA and CDR2 FQGNSA. The CDR3 has 15 residues. V lost 4 bases and J 2 bases, leaving 13 bases between the germline ends. The CDR3 region has the DNA TGTGCCAGCAGCTACCCCGCGGGGCTCACAGATACGCAGTATTTT. Residues: CASSYPAGLTDTQYF.

The table lists this clonotype with a few counts. J is TRBJ2-1 and V is TRBV29-1; D ambiguous. This CDR3 is 11 amino acids long. The germline V and J ends were trimmed by 2 bases and 12 bases, with 11 bases remaining between them. The germline CDR1 and CDR2 sequences are SQVTM and ANQGSEA. CDR3 protein: CSVEPLETQFF. CDR3 bases: TGCAGCGTTGAACCGTTGGAAACGCAGTTCTTC.

This clonotype was seen just once. This chain joins TRBV11-3 and TRBJ2-2; 10 nucleotides line up with TRBD1. Trimming removed 2 bases from V and 5 bases from J; junction bases left unmatched: 8. This CDR3 has 17 residues. CDR1 and CDR2 (germline): SGHNT, YENEEA. The CDR3 protein is CASSLFPGTGVTGELFF. In DNA form, the CDR3 reads TGTGCCAGCAGCTTATTCCCCGGGACAGGGGTTACCGGGGAGCTGTTTTTT.

The genes are TRBV9 and TRBJ2-3, with TRBD2 matching 10 bases. V gave up 4 bases and J gave up 1 base; unmatched junction bases: 12. There are 18 residues in the CDR3. Looked up from germline, CDR1 is SGDLS and CDR2 is YYNGEE. CDR3 in DNA: TGTGCCAGCAGCCCGGCAGTAGCGGGGGGATTGGGCACAGATACGCAGTATTTT. Translating gives CASSPAVAGGLGTDTQYF.

This clonotype has only a few counts. The chain recombines TRBV7-8 with TRBJ2-7; D is unresolved. V gave up 0 bases and J gave up 0 bases, with 9 bases separating them. The germline V gene has CDR1 SGHVS and CDR2 FQNEAQ. CDR3 size: 15 residues. CDR3 DNA: TGTGCCAGCAGCTTAGCCGCTTCGAGCTCCTACGAGCAGTACTTC. Protein: CASSLAASSSYEQYF.

DNA of the CDR3: TGTGCCAGCAGTGGAGTGAAAGGGACAGTATCGGGTGAGCAGTACTTC. Translation: CASSGVKGTVSGEQYF. This chain joins TRBV28 and TRBJ2-5; TRBD1 agrees at 7 bases. The ends lost 5 bases at V and 11 bases at J; junction bases unmatched: 20. Germline values: CDR1 MDHEN, CDR2 SYDVKM. This CDR3 is built from 16 residues. Full variable domain (remainder filled in from reference TRBV28 and TRBJ2-5): DVKVTQSSRYLVKRTGEKVFLECVQDMDHENMFWYRQDPGLGLRLIYFSYDVKMKEKGDIPEGYSVSREKKERFSLILESASTNQTSMYLCASSGVKGTVSGEQYFGPGTRLLVL.

This clonotype turned up a few times. The V and J genes are TRBV4-3 and TRBJ2-2; D perhaps matches TRBD2 (6 bases). Looked up from germline, CDR1 is LGHNA and CDR2 is YSLEER. The CDR3 has 16 residues. Trimming removed 0 bases at V and 6 bases at J, with 14 bases between. CDR3 sequence reads: CASSQDMRGLPGELFF. The CDR3 bases are TGCGCCAGCAGCCAAGATATGCGGGGACTCCCCGGGGAGCTGTTTTTT.

As DNA, the CDR3 is TGTGCCAGCAGCTCGCAGGGGGCGCGAAACTACAATGAGCAGTTCTTC. The encoded protein is CASSSQGARNYNEQFF. The chain combines TRBV11-2 with TRBJ2-1; TRBD1 agrees at 8 bases. V shed 4 bases, J shed 3 bases, and the junction held 8 bases outside the gene matches. The CDR3 has 16 residues. Germline CDR1 is SGHAT and CDR2 is FQNNGV. Based on the CDR3 plus reference TRBV11-2 and TRBJ2-1, the full variable domain is EAGVAQSPRYKIIEKRQSVAFWCNPISGHATLYWYQQILGQGPKLLIQFQNNGVVDDSQLPKDRFSAERLKGVDSTLKIQPAKLEDSAVYLCASSSQGARNYNEQFFGPGTRLTVL.

In nucleotides, the CDR3 is TGTGCCAGCAGGCCACGCGGTAGGCTCGAAGCTTTCTTT. Translated, it gives CASRPRGRLEAFF. The chain recombines TRBV6-5 with TRBJ1-1; no clear D gene. The germline V gene has CDR1 MNHEY and CDR2 SVGAGI. The CDR3 has 13 amino acids. V lost 6 bases to trimming and J lost 8 bases, with 16 bases between them.

This chain uses TRBV12-3 or TRBV12-4 with TRBJ2-1; possibly TRBD2 for D (5 bases). With 8 bases removed from V and 5 bases from J, the gap between germline ends came to 7 bases. The CDR3 loop spans 11 amino acids. As DNA, the CDR3 is TGTGCCAGCCTACTAGACAATGAGCAGTTCTTC. It is translated as CASLLDNEQFF.

This clonotype was observed many times. The chain joins TRBV11-2 to TRBJ2-1; D is tentatively TRBD1 or TRBD2 (5 bases each). The CDR3 extends over 15 amino acids. The V gene's germline CDR1 is SGHAT and CDR2 FQNNGV. Trimming removed 2 bases from V and 1 base from J, with 9 bases in between. The CDR3 sequence is CASSLRGPSYNEQFF. DNA of the CDR3: TGTGCCAGCAGCTTACGGGGCCCGTCCTACAATGAGCAGTTCTTC.

The chain couples TRBV5-6 to TRBJ2-7, with TRBD2 identical over 7 bases. Trimming removed 2 bases from V and 5 bases from J; junction bases left unmatched: 4. The germline gives CDR1 SGHDT, CDR2 YYEEEE. The CDR3 runs to 13 residues. The chain's CDR3 is CASSLSSGHEQYF. The DNA of the CDR3 is TGTGCCAGCAGCTTATCTAGCGGTCACGAGCAGTACTTC.

V and J are TRBV27 and TRBJ2-4; unclear D gene. Near its end, the DNA agrees better with TRBJ2-7, so the J call may be wrong. The CDR3 has 13 amino acids. The germline V gene encodes CDR1 MNHEY and CDR2 SMNVEV (reference sequence). The CDR3 DNA follows: TGTGCCAGCAGTTATTTTAGCTCCTACGAGCAGTACTTC. It encodes CASSYFSSYEQYF.

This chain connects TRBV28 to TRBJ1-4; D is uncertain. V lost 4 bases and J 6 bases, leaving 3 bases between the germline ends. CDR1 is MDHEN and CDR2 is SYDVKM in the germline V gene. The length of the CDR3 is 11 residues. The DNA for the CDR3 is TGTGCCAGCAGTTCCCATGAAAAACTGTTTTTT. Protein: CASSSHEKLFF.

The genes are TRBV6-2 or TRBV6-3 and TRBJ2-7, with 8 nucleotides matching TRBD1. The CDR3 is 14 amino acids. Germline-derived CDR1 and CDR2 are MNHEY and SVGEGT. V gave up 7 bases and J gave up 7 bases; unmatched junction bases: 12. As DNA, the CDR3 is TGTGCCAGCAAGATGACAGGGGCCTTTGGTGAGCAGTACTTC. It codes for CASKMTGAFGEQYF.

The count of this clonotype is one. V is TRBV2 and J is TRBJ1-6; a weak D match, TRBD1 (5 bases). The V end lost 4 bases, the J end lost 10 bases, and 14 bases lay between the germline ends. Germline CDR1 is SNHLY and CDR2 is FYNNEI. The CDR3 spans 14 residues. CDR3 nucleotide sequence: TGTGCCAGCAGTGGGGACGGGGACGACTCACCCCTCCACTTT. It translates to CASSGDGDDSPLHF.

The V call is TRBV13, the J call TRBJ2-4; 8 bases fit TRBD2. The CDR3 length is 17 residues. V lost 5 bases, J lost 0 bases, and 9 bases stayed unmatched. Germline V gene data show CDR1 as PRHDT and CDR2 as FYEKMQ (reference sequence). CDR3 nucleotide sequence: TGTGCCAGCAGCCTCCGGGGAGCGGGGGAAGCCAAAAACATTCAGTACTTC. Amino acids: CASSLRGAGEAKNIQYF.

CDR3: CASSLELGGLFF. The CDR3 region has the DNA TGTGCCAGCAGCCTAGAGTTGGGGGGCTTGTTCTTC. The genes are TRBV28 and TRBJ2-1, with D perhaps TRBD1 or TRBD2 (6 bases each). V gave up 6 bases and J gave up 15 bases, with 18 bases separating them. Germline loops: CDR1 MDHEN, CDR2 SYDVKM. The CDR3 loop spans 12 amino acids.

This clonotype was seen repeatedly, ten times or more. The rearrangement uses TRBV18 and TRBJ2-7; a weak D match, TRBD2 (5 bases). Germline V CDR1 and CDR2: KGHSH, LQKENI. Trimming removed 3 bases from V and 5 bases from J, with 14 bases in between. This CDR3 comprises 14 residues. The CDR3 DNA is TGTGCCAGCTCACCGTTTCGAGGGTCCCACGAGCAGTACTTC. This gives the protein CASSPFRGSHEQYF.